Presented here are 18 T cell receptor beta chains from one specimen sequenced in a study of shared clonotypes between healthy human individuals (dated by TCRdb to about 2020). Library method: the immunoSEQ multiplex PCR assay. TCRdb carries this immuneACCESS record with in-frame sequences only. Its versions omit some clonotypes, under half of them owing to an unresolved V gene in the studies checked, with the rest unexplained. Here the sample has about 2 million clones; about 95% occur a single time. 0.9% to 1.4% of the sample lies in the top ten. CD8 naive samples were CD45RO-negative cells positively selected for CCR7, giving a CD45RA+CCR7+ population that excluded TemRA cells. The specimen was naive CD8+ T cells sorted from blood. The cell subset or site tag for this specimen amounts to: CD45RA+CCR7+. These receptor sequences come from a man aged 18 to 29 in good health.

The J gene is TRBJ2-7, the V gene TRBV4-1; D might be TRBD2 (5 bases). V lost 1 base and J 0 bases, leaving 10 bases between the germline ends. Germline-derived CDR1 and CDR2 are MGHRA and YSYEKL. CDR3 length: 15 residues. The CDR3 coding sequence is TGCGCCAGCAGCCAAGGACGGGGTATCTCCTACGAGCAGTACTTC. Residues: CASSQGRGISYEQYF.

The chain employs TRBV10-3 and TRBJ1-2; unclear D gene. CDR1 is ENHRY, CDR2 SYGVKD, per germline. The length of the CDR3 is 14 residues. V was trimmed by 5 bases and J by 3 bases, leaving 13 bases between them. CDR3: CAISPESTDYGYTF. The DNA for the CDR3 is TGTGCCATCAGTCCTGAATCGACGGACTATGGCTACACCTTC.

The V and J genes are TRBV5-4 and TRBJ1-1; tentative D call: TRBD1 (5 bases). Trimming shortened V by 4 bases and J by 3 bases, and 16 bases separated the two germline ends. Germline values: CDR1 SGHNT, CDR2 YYREEE (reference sequence). This CDR3 spans 15 amino acids. The DNA of the CDR3 is TGTGCCAGCAGCCCCGGGACTCTGCATTACACTGAAGCTTTCTTT. It yields the protein CASSPGTLHYTEAFF.

This clone came up once. The chain carries TRBV4-2 and TRBJ1-2; weak D call: TRBD1 (5 bases). V lost 4 bases to trimming and J lost 4 bases, with 19 bases between them. Per the germline V gene, CDR1 is LGHNA and CDR2 is YNFKEQ. The CDR3 is made up of 16 amino acids. DNA for the CDR3: TGTGCCAGCAGCCCTCGTTCCACGGGGGACCTCTATGGCTACACCTTC. Residues: CASSPRSTGDLYGYTF.

The chain employs TRBV30 and TRBJ2-1, with 8 bases identical to TRBD1. With V trimmed by 5 bases and J by 4 bases, 10 bases remained unmatched. The V gene's germline CDR1 is GTSNPN and CDR2 SVGIG (reference sequence). The CDR3 sequence is 15 residues long. The CDR3 reads CAWDLPHRGYNEQFF. CDR3 bases: TGTGCCTGGGACCTACCCCACAGGGGGTACAATGAGCAGTTCTTC.

Comments on this clone: This specimen includes other DNA sequences encoding the same CDR3. The rearrangement links TRBV4-1 to TRBJ2-7, with 9 positions matching TRBD1. This CDR3 is built from 14 residues. Per the germline V gene, CDR1 is MGHRA and CDR2 is YSYEKL. V trimming: 6 bases; J trimming: 1 base; junction bases outside the gene matches: 4. The CDR3 reads CASSPTGGSYEQYF. The DNA of the CDR3 is TGCGCCAGCAGTCCGACAGGGGGGTCCTACGAGCAGTACTTC.

This chain uses TRBV5-6 with TRBJ2-4, with a weak D call TRBD1 (5 bases). The V gene lost 4 bases and the J gene lost 5 bases, with 10 bases spanning the gap. The CDR3 is 13 residues long. The germline V gene has CDR1 SGHDT and CDR2 YYEEEE. CDR3 sequence reads: CASSASRENIQYF. The CDR3 bases are TGTGCCAGCAGCGCGAGCAGGGAAAACATTCAGTACTTC.

The chain is built from TRBV28 and TRBJ2-1; D gene ambiguous. The germline CDR1 and CDR2 sequences are MDHEN and SYDVKM. This CDR3 is built from 13 residues. The V end was cut by 2 bases, the J end by 5 bases, with 7 bases between. The chain's CDR3 is CASSLSLDNEQFF. The CDR3 bases are TGTGCCAGCAGTTTAAGCCTGGACAATGAGCAGTTCTTC.

The chain is built from TRBV5-3 and TRBJ1-1; perhaps TRBD1 as D (6 bases). TRBV5-3 is labeled an ORF, and its function is uncertain. This CDR3 has 21 residues. V lost 5 bases and J 1 base, leaving 33 bases between the germline ends. CDR3 sequence: CARRRGGTTGKGSSRNTEAFF. The DNA for the CDR3 is TGTGCCAGAAGACGTGGTGGGACAACAGGGAAAGGCTCGTCGAGGAACACTGAAGCTTTCTTT.

Concerning this clone itself: This specimen includes other DNA sequences encoding the same CDR3. CDR3 amino acids: CASSIGQGMNTEAFF. In nucleotides, the CDR3 is TGTGCCAGTAGTATCGGACAGGGGATGAACACTGAAGCTTTCTTT. The chain couples TRBV19 to TRBJ1-1; TRBD1 agrees at 9 bases. The ends lost 3 bases at V and 0 bases at J; junction bases unmatched: 2. CDR1 is LNHDA and CDR2 is SQIVND in the germline V gene (reference sequence). CDR3 length equals 15 residues.

For this clone: This may be a read error, as it is one base from a much larger clone. The chain joins TRBV7-8 to TRBJ1-1; D gene uncertain. The CDR3 is 11 amino acids. CDR1 and CDR2 from the germline V gene are SGHVS and FQNEAQ. V lost 1 base, J lost 3 bases, and 0 bases lay in between. The CDR3 DNA follows: TGTGCCAGCAGCTTAGACACTGAAGCTTTCTTT. It codes for CASSLDTEAFF.

This chain joins TRBV6-5 and TRBJ1-2; D uncertain. V was shortened by 8 bases and J by 8 bases, with 18 bases between the two germline ends. CDR1 and CDR2 (germline): MNHEY, SVGAGI. CDR3 length: 13 amino acids. CDR3 sequence (DNA): TGTGCCAGCTCACCTCCGGGCCTAGACGGCTACACCTTC. Its translation: CASSPPGLDGYTF.

The chain recombines TRBV7-6 with TRBJ2-7; weak D call: TRBD1 (5 bases). Germline V CDR1 and CDR2: SGHVS, FNYEAQ. The CDR3 has 13 residues. V shed 4 bases and J shed 5 bases, with 12 bases lying between them. The CDR3 sequence: CASSWAGLHEQYF. The DNA for the CDR3 is TGTGCCAGCAGCTGGGCAGGGCTCCACGAGCAGTACTTC.

The chain has TRBV4-3 and TRBJ1-4, with D possibly being TRBD1 (6 bases). V was trimmed by 4 bases and J by 3 bases, leaving 12 bases between them. The CDR3 sequence is 15 residues long. Per the germline V gene, CDR1 is LGHNA and CDR2 is YSLEER. The CDR3 spells CASSPLGGSNEKLFF. CDR3 DNA: TGCGCCAGCAGCCCCCTAGGGGGTTCTAATGAAAAACTGTTTTTT.

The V gene is TRBV9, the J gene TRBJ2-1; either TRBD1 or TRBD2 may fit D (5 bases each). V was cut by 3 bases and J by 4 bases, with 14 bases left in between. The CDR3 loop spans 15 amino acids. Germline V gives CDR1 SGDLS, CDR2 YYNGEE. The CDR3 DNA is TGTGCCAGCAGCGGACGGGACCGAGATTACAATGAGCAGTTCTTC. Its translation is CASSGRDRDYNEQFF.

Turning to this clone: Additional DNA sequences in this sample encode the identical CDR3. The CDR3 region is CASSLGNEQFF. In DNA form, the CDR3 reads TGTGCCAGCAGCTTGGGCAATGAGCAGTTCTTC. The J gene is TRBJ2-1, the V gene TRBV11-3, with no clear D. In germline, CDR1 is SGHNT, CDR2 YENEEA. CDR3 size: 11 residues. Trimming took off 3 bases at V and 6 bases at J, with 3 bases between the two ends.

This chain links TRBV10-1 with TRBJ2-3; D is uncertain. Trimming removed 5 bases from V and 0 bases from J, with 9 bases in between. The CDR3 has 14 amino acids. CDR1 is WNHNN, CDR2 SYGVQD, per germline (reference sequence). The CDR3 spells CASSLGPSTDTQYF. CDR3 nucleotide sequence: TGCGCCAGCAGTCTTGGACCTAGCACAGATACGCAGTATTTT.

The rearrangement links TRBV19 to TRBJ1-5; TRBD1 agrees at 9 bases. V gave up 1 base and J gave up 4 bases; unmatched junction bases: 5. The CDR3 extends over 16 amino acids. Germline V gene data show CDR1 as LNHDA and CDR2 as SQIVND (reference sequence). The CDR3 loop reads CASSIGLQGANQPQHF. CDR3 nucleotides: TGTGCCAGTAGTATAGGCCTACAGGGGGCGAATCAGCCCCAGCATTTT.